The 29 T cell receptor beta chains in this list originate from one sample, sequenced in a study of spatial heterogeneity in lung cancer. Specified time point: sample taken at primary tumor resection. From the 5' RACE reads, TCRdb called clonotypes with MiXCR, one entry per CDR3 protein. The sample consists of about 38,000 distinct CDR3 sequences, roughly 8% of them appearing once. The sequencing here drew on PBMCs, taken at surgery. The receptors shown here come from a male donor with early-stage non-small cell lung cancer.

This clonotype was counted many times. The chain employs TRBV24-1 and TRBJ2-3, with 7 positions matching TRBD1. V lost 5 bases to trimming and J lost 0 bases; unmatched junction nucleotides: 4. CDR3 size: 15 residues. Germline CDR1 reads KGHDR; CDR2 reads SFDVKD. CDR3 loop: CATSAGQFSTDTQYF. The CDR3 DNA reads TGTGCCACCAGTGCGGGACAGTTTAGCACAGATACGCAGTATTTT.

This clonotype was recorded a few times. This chain uses TRBV6-5 with TRBJ1-1; D gene ambiguous. The ends were cut back, 1 base at V and 6 bases at J, with 9 bases in the middle. CDR1 and CDR2 (germline): MNHEY, SVGAGI. The CDR3 runs to 13 residues. The CDR3, as DNA: TGTGCCAGCAGTTACTTCGGGTATTCTGAAGCTTTCTTT. This translates into CASSYFGYSEAFF.

This clonotype was observed a single time. The chain is built from TRBV27 and TRBJ2-1; D perhaps matches TRBD2 (6 bases). Trimming stripped 5 bases from V and 9 bases from J, with 17 bases between. This CDR3 is built from 14 residues. Germline assignment: CDR1 MNHEY and CDR2 SMNVEV (reference sequence). The CDR3 here is CASSASGLKGEQFF. The CDR3 bases are TGTGCCAGCAGTGCGAGCGGGCTCAAGGGTGAGCAGTTCTTC.

This clonotype has ten or more counts. CDR3 loop: CSVDREPNYGYTF. The CDR3 bases are TGCAGCGTTGATAGAGAGCCTAACTATGGCTACACCTTC. The V and J genes are TRBV29-1 and TRBJ1-2; D gene ambiguous. CDR1 and CDR2 (germline): SQVTM, ANQGSEA. The CDR3 loop spans 13 amino acids. V was trimmed by 3 bases and J by 0 bases, leaving 8 bases between them.

This clonotype was recorded at least ten times. The genes are TRBV5-1 and TRBJ2-3; the D gene could be TRBD1 or TRBD2 (5 bases each). The CDR3 contains 14 residues. The germline CDR1 and CDR2 sequences are SGHRS and YFSETQ. The V end was cut by 4 bases, the J end by 2 bases, with 11 bases between. CDR3 region: CASSLGGITDTQYF. The CDR3 nucleotides read TGCGCCAGCAGCCTTGGGGGAATCACAGATACGCAGTATTTT.

This clonotype was detected ten times or more. The chain employs TRBV6-1 and TRBJ1-2; possibly TRBD1 for D (5 bases). The ends were cut back, 1 base at V and 11 bases at J, with 17 bases in the middle. The CDR3 loop spans 14 amino acids. Germline V gene data show CDR1 as MNHNS and CDR2 as SASEGT. In DNA form, the CDR3 reads TGTGCCAGCAGTGAAGGTCGACAGCTTTTTCTTTACACCTTC. Amino acids: CASSEGRQLFLYTF.

This clonotype was recorded many times. The V and J genes are TRBV27 and TRBJ1-1; no reliable D call. The germline V gene encodes CDR1 MNHEY and CDR2 SMNVEV (reference sequence). Trimming removed 7 bases at V and 0 bases at J, with 12 bases between. This CDR3 has 14 amino acids. The CDR3 DNA reads TGTGCCAGCACCAATGCTGGGATGAACACTGAAGCTTTCTTT. Its protein product is CASTNAGMNTEAFF.

This clonotype was detected only a few times. The chain uses TRBV4-1 and TRBJ2-4, with D possibly matching TRBD1 (5 bases). This CDR3 has 15 amino acids. Germline CDR1 is MGHRA and CDR2 is YSYEKL. V gave up 0 bases and J gave up 7 bases, with 13 bases separating them. This CDR3 reads CASSQDSGSGNIQYF. The DNA of the CDR3 is TGCGCCAGCAGCCAAGATTCAGGGTCTGGGAACATTCAGTACTTC.

At least ten counts were recorded for this clonotype. This chain uses TRBV4-3 with TRBJ2-3, with 9 bases lining up with TRBD2. The CDR3 contains 16 residues. Losses at the gene ends were 1 base for V and 2 bases for J; bases not matched to a gene: 4. The germline gives CDR1 LGHNA, CDR2 YSLEER. The CDR3 DNA sequence: TGCGCCAGCAGCCAAGTCAGCGGGGGGTACACAGATACGCAGTATTTT. Amino acid sequence: CASSQVSGGYTDTQYF.

This clonotype has at least ten counts. The V and J genes are TRBV6-2 or TRBV6-3 and TRBJ1-2; D gene unclear. The CDR3 runs 14 residues. The V gene's germline CDR1 is MNHEY and CDR2 SVGEGT. Trimming left V 2 bases short and J 4 bases short, with 11 bases between. The CDR3 nucleotides read TGTGCCAGCAGTTACGACATTTTGGCCTATGGCTACACCTTC. Protein product: CASSYDILAYGYTF.

Only a few counts were recorded for this clonotype. This chain joins TRBV5-1 and TRBJ2-1; TRBD1 agrees at 7 bases. The CDR3 runs to 14 residues. V lost 0 bases to trimming and J lost 6 bases; unmatched junction nucleotides: 3. Germline CDR1 is SGHRS and CDR2 is YFSETQ. The CDR3 region has the DNA TGCGCCAGCAGCTTGGGGGGACAGATCAATGAGCAGTTCTTC. Protein: CASSLGGQINEQFF.

This clonotype has ten or more counts. The genes are TRBV29-1 and TRBJ2-2; D is perhaps TRBD1 (6 bases). CDR3 length: 14 residues. Germline V gives CDR1 SQVTM, CDR2 ANQGSEA. V shed 4 bases and J shed 2 bases, with 11 bases lying between them. The CDR3 coding sequence is TGCAGCGTTGTCGGACAGCACAACACCGGGGAGCTGTTTTTT. Translation gives CSVVGQHNTGELFF.

The J gene is TRBJ2-1, the V gene TRBV20-1; TRBD2 aligns across 12 bases. Trimming removed 0 bases from V and 4 bases from J; junction bases left unmatched: 1. This CDR3 has 15 amino acids. Germline V gene data show CDR1 as DFQATT and CDR2 as SNEGSKA (reference sequence). The CDR3 sequence is CSARDGTSGYNEQFF. CDR3 nucleotide sequence: TGCAGTGCTAGAGACGGGACTAGCGGGTACAATGAGCAGTTCTTC.

The table lists this clonotype with many counts. The chain uses TRBV20-1 and TRBJ2-3; no firm D call. CDR3 length: 11 amino acids. V lost 3 bases to trimming and J lost 4 bases, with 5 bases between them. The germline CDR1 and CDR2 sequences are DFQATT and SNEGSKA (reference sequence). CDR3 residues: CSARYSDTQYF. Written as DNA, the CDR3 is TGCAGTGCTAGGTATTCAGATACGCAGTATTTT.

The CDR3 sequence is CASSLALGGSSTDTQYF. CDR3 DNA: TGTGCCAGCAGCTTAGCGCTGGGCGGGAGTAGCACAGATACGCAGTATTTT. This chain links TRBV7-2 with TRBJ2-3; the match to TRBD2 covers 7 bases. The CDR3 contains 17 residues. Per the germline V gene, CDR1 is SGHTA and CDR2 is FQGNSA. V was clipped by 0 bases and J by 0 bases; unmatched bases: 6.

The table lists this clonotype with many counts. The chain combines TRBV7-6 with TRBJ2-1, with D maybe TRBD1 (6 bases). The CDR3 spans 14 residues. Germline CDR1 reads SGHVS; CDR2 reads FNYEAQ. The ends were cut back, 3 bases at V and 7 bases at J, with 13 bases in the middle. The CDR3 DNA reads as TGTGCCAGCAGCTTTACCACACAGGGAAATGAGCAGTTCTTC. This translates into CASSFTTQGNEQFF. The full variable domain, in which reference TRBV7-6 and TRBJ2-1 provide the parts outside the CDR3, is GAGVSQSPRYKVTKRGQDVALRCDPISGHVSLYWYRQALGQGPEFLTYFNYEAQQDKSGLPNDRFSAERPEGSISTLTIQRTEQRDSAMYRCASSFTTQGNEQFFGPGTRLTVL.

This clonotype was picked up many times. The rearrangement uses TRBV12-3 or TRBV12-4 and TRBJ1-1; TRBD1 agrees at 8 bases. This CDR3 is 15 amino acids long. The V and J ends lost 5 bases and 1 base, in that order; junction bases with no gene match: 6. As DNA, the CDR3 is TGTGCCAGCAGTACACAACAGGGGGGGAACACTGAAGCTTTCTTT. It specifies CASSTQQGGNTEAFF.

This clonotype was found a few times. The chain uses TRBV5-5 and TRBJ2-4; 8 bases are shared with TRBD2. Per the germline V gene, CDR1 is SGHKS and CDR2 is YYEKEE (reference sequence). V was clipped by 1 base and J by 6 bases; unmatched bases: 12. The CDR3 length is 17 residues. The CDR3 loop is CASSLYQAGVSGNIQYF. The DNA of the CDR3 is TGTGCCAGCAGCTTGTATCAAGCGGGAGTAAGCGGAAACATTCAGTACTTC.

The J gene is TRBJ2-3, the V gene TRBV7-2; 7 bases agree with TRBD2. Losses at the gene ends were 4 bases for V and 5 bases for J; bases not matched to a gene: 12. CDR3 length: 16 amino acids. Germline-derived CDR1 and CDR2 are SGHTA and FQGNSA. For the CDR3, the DNA is TGTGCCAGCAGCTCAGGGCCCAGCGGGGTCATAGATACGCAGTATTTT. It codes for CASSSGPSGVIDTQYF.

The table lists this clonotype with many counts. V is TRBV15 and J is TRBJ1-2; D is uncertain. There are 15 residues in the CDR3. V was shortened by 2 bases and J by 0 bases, with 10 bases between the two germline ends. The germline V gene encodes CDR1 LNHNV and CDR2 YYDKDF (reference sequence). The CDR3 spells CATSRSHLANYGYTF. The CDR3 coding sequence is TGTGCCACCAGCAGATCTCACCTAGCTAACTATGGCTACACCTTC.

This clonotype was recorded at least ten times. The chain carries TRBV7-9 and TRBJ1-4; D is unclear. V was shortened by 1 base and J by 4 bases, with 13 bases between the two germline ends. Germline CDR1 and CDR2: SEHNR and FQNEAQ (reference sequence). This CDR3 has 16 residues. The CDR3 nucleotides read TGTGCCAGCAGCTTAGGCCGGACTGAATTTAATGAAAAACTGTTTTTT. As protein: CASSLGRTEFNEKLFF.

This clonotype was recorded many times. The gene calls are TRBV7-9 and TRBJ1-4; 10 bases line up with TRBD1. Germline CDR1 is SEHNR and CDR2 is FQNEAQ (reference sequence). V lost 5 bases to trimming and J lost 6 bases; unmatched junction nucleotides: 9. The CDR3 sequence is 16 residues long. The CDR3 sequence is CASSNAPDRGYEKLFF. The CDR3 DNA follows: TGTGCCAGCAGCAACGCCCCGGACAGGGGGTATGAAAAACTGTTTTTT.

This clonotype appeared many times. V gene TRBV7-3 combines with J gene TRBJ2-5; TRBD1 or TRBD2 may be the D gene (5 bases each). The V gene lost 5 bases and the J gene lost 2 bases, with 15 bases spanning the gap. The CDR3 is 15 amino acids. Germline V CDR1 and CDR2: SGHTA, FQGTGA. CDR3 in amino acids: CASSIGTLRQETQYF. The CDR3 coding sequence is TGTGCCAGCAGCATCGGGACGCTGAGACAAGAGACCCAGTACTTC. Full variable domain (rest looked up from reference TRBV7-3 and TRBJ2-5): GAGVSQTPSNKVTEKGKYVELRCDPISGHTALYWYRQSLGQGPEFLIYFQGTGAADDSGLPNDRFFAVRPEGSVSTLKIQRTERGDSAVYLCASSIGTLRQETQYFGPGTRLLVL.

In this sample, this clonotype turned up a few times. V gene TRBV12-3 or TRBV12-4 combines with J gene TRBJ1-6, with D perhaps TRBD1 (5 bases). Between the trimmed V and J ends, which lost 3 bases and 6 bases, there was a span of 12 bases. The CDR3 totals 15 residues. CDR3 nucleotide sequence: TGTGCCAGCAGTTTGGCGGAGGGGAGTAATTCACCCCTCCACTTT. Its translation: CASSLAEGSNSPLHF.

This clonotype was seen repeatedly, ten times or more. V and J are TRBV6-5 and TRBJ2-7; a weak D match, TRBD1 (5 bases). With 6 bases removed from V and 0 bases from J, the gap between germline ends came to 9 bases. Germline-derived CDR1 and CDR2 are MNHEY and SVGAGI. This CDR3 is built from 13 residues. CDR3 amino acids: CASSQGFSYEQYV. CDR3 bases: TGTGCCAGCAGCCAGGGATTCTCCTACGAGCAGTACGTC.

This clonotype was detected many times. This rearrangement joins TRBV4-3 to TRBJ1-1; no definite D call. This CDR3 contains 14 residues. V was cut by 3 bases and J by 1 base, with 9 bases left in between. The germline gives CDR1 LGHNA, CDR2 YSLEER. CDR3 bases: TGCGCCAGCAGCCAGGAAGGTTGGAACACTGAAGCTTTCTTT. Protein sequence: CASSQEGWNTEAFF.

This clonotype was counted at least ten times. The chain employs TRBV5-5 and TRBJ2-2, with D possibly called TRBD1 or TRBD2 (5 bases each). Trimming stripped 2 bases from V and 2 bases from J, with 7 bases between. Germline loops: CDR1 SGHKS, CDR2 YYEKEE (reference sequence). The CDR3 sequence is 14 residues long. CDR3: CASSFGGNTGELFF. The CDR3 nucleotides are TGTGCCAGCAGCTTTGGGGGTAACACCGGGGAGCTGTTTTTT. The full variable domain, completed using reference TRBV5-5 and TRBJ2-2, is DAGVTQSPTHLIKTRGQQVTLRCSPISGHKSVSWYQQVLGQGPQFIFQYYEKEERGRGNFPDRFSARQFPNYSSELNVNALLLGDSALYLCASSFGGNTGELFFGEGSRLTVL.

This clonotype was recorded many times. This chain links TRBV11-3 with TRBJ2-7; 14 bases line up with TRBD2. V shed 4 bases and J 1 base; nucleotides not matched to a gene: 3. CDR3 length: 16 residues. The germline gives CDR1 SGHNT, CDR2 YENEEA. The CDR3 sequence: CASSSGLAGVSYEQYV. Here the CDR3 DNA reads TGTGCCAGCAGCTCGGGACTAGCGGGGGTTTCCTACGAGCAGTACGTC.

This clonotype was found many times. The gene calls are TRBV4-3 and TRBJ1-4, with D maybe TRBD1 (5 bases). CDR1 and CDR2 (germline): LGHNA, YSLEER. V lost 4 bases, J lost 2 bases, and 17 bases lay in between. CDR3 size: 17 residues. The CDR3 spells CASSREITGDTNEKLFF. In DNA, the CDR3 is TGCGCCAGCAGCCGAGAAATTACGGGGGACACTAATGAAAAACTGTTTTTT.